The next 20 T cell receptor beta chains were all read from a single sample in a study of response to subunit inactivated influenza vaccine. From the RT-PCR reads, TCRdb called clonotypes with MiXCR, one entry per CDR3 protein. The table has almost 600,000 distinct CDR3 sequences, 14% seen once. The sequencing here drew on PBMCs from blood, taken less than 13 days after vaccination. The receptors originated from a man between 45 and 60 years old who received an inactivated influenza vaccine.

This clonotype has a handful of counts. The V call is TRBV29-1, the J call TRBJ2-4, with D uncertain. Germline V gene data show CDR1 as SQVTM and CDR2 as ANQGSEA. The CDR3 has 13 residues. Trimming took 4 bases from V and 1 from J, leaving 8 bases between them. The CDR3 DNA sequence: TGCAGCGTTGCGTTGTTTGCCAAAAACATTCAGTACTTC. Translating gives CSVALFAKNIQYF. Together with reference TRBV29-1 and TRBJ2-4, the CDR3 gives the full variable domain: SAVISQKPSRDICQRGTSLTIQCQVDSQVTMMFWYRQQPGQSLTLIATANQGSEATYESGFVIDKFPISRPNLTFSTLTVSNMSPEDSSIYLCSVALFAKNIQYFGAGTRLSVL.

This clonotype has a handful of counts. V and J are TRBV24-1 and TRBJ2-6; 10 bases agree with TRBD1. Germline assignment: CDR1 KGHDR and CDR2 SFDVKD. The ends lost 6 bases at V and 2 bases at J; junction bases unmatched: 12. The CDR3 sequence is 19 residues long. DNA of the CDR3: TGTGCCACCAGTTCCCCTCCCGGGACAGGGGCAGCTGGGGCCAACGTCCTGACTTTC. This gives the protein CATSSPPGTGAAGANVLTF.

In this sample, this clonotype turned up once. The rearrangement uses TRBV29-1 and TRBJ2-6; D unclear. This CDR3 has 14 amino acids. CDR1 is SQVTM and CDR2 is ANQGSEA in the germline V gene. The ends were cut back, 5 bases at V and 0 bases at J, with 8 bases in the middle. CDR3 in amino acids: CSVPQNSGANVLTF. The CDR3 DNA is TGCAGCGTTCCACAGAACTCTGGGGCCAACGTCCTGACTTTC.

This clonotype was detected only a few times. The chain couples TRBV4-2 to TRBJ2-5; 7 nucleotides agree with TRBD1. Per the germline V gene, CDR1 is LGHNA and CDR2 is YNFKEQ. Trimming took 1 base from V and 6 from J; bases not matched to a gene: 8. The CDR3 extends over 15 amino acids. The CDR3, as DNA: TGTGCCAGCAGCCAAGTCAGTGAGGGGGCGAAGACCCAGTACTTC. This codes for CASSQVSEGAKTQYF.

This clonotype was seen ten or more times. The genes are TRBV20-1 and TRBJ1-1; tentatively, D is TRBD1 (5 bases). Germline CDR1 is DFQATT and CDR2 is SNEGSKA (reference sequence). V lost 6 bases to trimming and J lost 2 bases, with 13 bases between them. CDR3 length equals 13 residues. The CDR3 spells CSAPLDTNTEAFF. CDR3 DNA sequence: TGCAGTGCCCCCCTGGACACTAACACTGAAGCTTTCTTT.

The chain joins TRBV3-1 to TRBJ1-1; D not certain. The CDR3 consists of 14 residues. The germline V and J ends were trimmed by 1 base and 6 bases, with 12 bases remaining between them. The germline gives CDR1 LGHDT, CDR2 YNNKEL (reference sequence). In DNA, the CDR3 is TGTGCCAGCAGCCAAGCTAACGTGGTCCCTGAAGCTTTCTTT. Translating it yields CASSQANVVPEAFF.

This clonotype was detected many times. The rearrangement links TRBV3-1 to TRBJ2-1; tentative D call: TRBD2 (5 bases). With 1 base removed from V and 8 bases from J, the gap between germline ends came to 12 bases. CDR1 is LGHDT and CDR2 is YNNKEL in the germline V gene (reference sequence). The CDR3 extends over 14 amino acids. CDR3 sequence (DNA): TGTGCCAGCAGCCAAGCACTAGTAAGATATGAGCAGTTCTTC. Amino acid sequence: CASSQALVRYEQFF.

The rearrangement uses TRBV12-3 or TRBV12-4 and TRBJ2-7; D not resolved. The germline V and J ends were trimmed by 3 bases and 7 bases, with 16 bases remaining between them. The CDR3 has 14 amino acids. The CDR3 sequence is CASSFSRLEREQYF. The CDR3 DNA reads TGTGCCAGCAGTTTTTCCCGGTTGGAGAGGGAGCAGTACTTC.

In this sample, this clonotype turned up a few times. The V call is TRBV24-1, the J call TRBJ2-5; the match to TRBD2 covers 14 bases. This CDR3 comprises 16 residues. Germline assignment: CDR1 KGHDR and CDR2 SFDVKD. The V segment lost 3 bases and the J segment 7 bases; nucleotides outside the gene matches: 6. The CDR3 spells CATSDPGTSGRSTQYF. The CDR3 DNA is TGTGCCACCAGTGATCCCGGGACTAGCGGGAGATCGACCCAGTACTTC.

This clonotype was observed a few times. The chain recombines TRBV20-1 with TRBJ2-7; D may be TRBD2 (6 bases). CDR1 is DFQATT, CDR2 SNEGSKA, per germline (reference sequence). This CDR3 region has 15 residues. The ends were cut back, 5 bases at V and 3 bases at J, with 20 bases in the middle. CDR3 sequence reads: CSALAAKALSYEQYF. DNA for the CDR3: TGCAGTGCTTTAGCGGCCAAAGCTTTGAGCTACGAGCAGTACTTC.

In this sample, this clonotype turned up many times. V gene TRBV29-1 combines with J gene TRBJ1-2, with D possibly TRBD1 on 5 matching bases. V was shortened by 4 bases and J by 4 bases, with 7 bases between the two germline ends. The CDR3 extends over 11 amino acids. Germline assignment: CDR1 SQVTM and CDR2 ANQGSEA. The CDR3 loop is CSVGQPYGYTF. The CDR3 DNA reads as TGCAGCGTTGGACAGCCCTATGGCTACACCTTC.

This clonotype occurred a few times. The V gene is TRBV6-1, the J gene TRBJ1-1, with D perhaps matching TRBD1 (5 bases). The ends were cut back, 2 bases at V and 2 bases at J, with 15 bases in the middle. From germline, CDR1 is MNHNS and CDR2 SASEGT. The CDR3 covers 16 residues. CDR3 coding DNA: TGTGCCAGCAGTGAACGGTGGACAAGGGCAAACACTGAAGCTTTCTTT. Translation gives CASSERWTRANTEAFF.

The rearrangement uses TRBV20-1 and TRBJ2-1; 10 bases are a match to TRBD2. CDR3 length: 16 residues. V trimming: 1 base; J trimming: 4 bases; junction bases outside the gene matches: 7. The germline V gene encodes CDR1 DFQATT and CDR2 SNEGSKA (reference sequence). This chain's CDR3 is CSARVLTSGDYNEQFF. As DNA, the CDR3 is TGCAGTGCTAGAGTTTTAACTAGCGGGGATTACAATGAGCAGTTCTTC.

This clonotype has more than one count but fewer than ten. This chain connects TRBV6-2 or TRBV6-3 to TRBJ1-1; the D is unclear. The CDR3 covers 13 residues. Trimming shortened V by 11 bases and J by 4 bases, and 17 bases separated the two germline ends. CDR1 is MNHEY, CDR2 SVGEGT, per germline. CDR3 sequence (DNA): TGTGCCGGAAGCAGGAAAGGGTTCACTGAAGCTTTCTTT. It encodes CAGSRKGFTEAFF.

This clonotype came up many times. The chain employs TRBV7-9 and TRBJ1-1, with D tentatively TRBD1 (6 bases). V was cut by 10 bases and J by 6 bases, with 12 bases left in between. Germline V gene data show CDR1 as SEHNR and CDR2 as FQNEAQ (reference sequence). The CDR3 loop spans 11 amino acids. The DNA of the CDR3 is TGTGCCATCAAGAGGGGGGCTGAAGCTTTCTTT. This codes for CAIKRGAEAFF.

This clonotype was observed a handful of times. CDR3 DNA sequence: TGCAGTCCGGTTGAGGGCCGTGCAGATACGCAGTATTTT. Its translation is CSPVEGRADTQYF. V is TRBV20-1 and J is TRBJ2-3, with D perhaps matching TRBD2 (5 bases). V lost 8 bases to trimming and J lost 4 bases, with 16 bases between them. The CDR3 consists of 13 residues. In germline, CDR1 is DFQATT, CDR2 SNEGSKA (reference sequence).

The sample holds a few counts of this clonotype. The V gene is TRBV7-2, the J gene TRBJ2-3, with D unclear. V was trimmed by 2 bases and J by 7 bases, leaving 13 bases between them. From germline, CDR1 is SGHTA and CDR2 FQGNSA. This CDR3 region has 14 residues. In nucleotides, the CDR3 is TGTGCCAGCAGCTTAACTCGGGCGAAACATACGCAGTATTTT. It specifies CASSLTRAKHTQYF.

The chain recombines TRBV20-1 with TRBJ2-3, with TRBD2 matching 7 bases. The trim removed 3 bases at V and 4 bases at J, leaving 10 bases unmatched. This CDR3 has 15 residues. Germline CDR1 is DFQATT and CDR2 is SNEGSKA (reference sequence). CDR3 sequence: CSASQSPGGADTQYF. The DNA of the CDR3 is TGCAGTGCTAGTCAATCGCCGGGAGGCGCAGATACGCAGTATTTT.

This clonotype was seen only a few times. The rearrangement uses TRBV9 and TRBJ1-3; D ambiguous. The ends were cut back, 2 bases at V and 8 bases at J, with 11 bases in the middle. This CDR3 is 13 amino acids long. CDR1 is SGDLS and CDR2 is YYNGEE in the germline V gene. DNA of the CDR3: TGTGCCAGCAGCGTGATGATCCGGGACACCATATATTTT. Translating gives CASSVMIRDTIYF.

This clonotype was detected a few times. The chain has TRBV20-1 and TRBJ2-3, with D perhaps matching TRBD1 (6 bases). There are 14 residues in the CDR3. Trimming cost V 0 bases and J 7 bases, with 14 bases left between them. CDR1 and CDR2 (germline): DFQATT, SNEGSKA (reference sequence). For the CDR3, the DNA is TGCAGTGCTAGAGATCGGCAGGGGCCCAATACGCAGTATTTT. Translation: CSARDRQGPNTQYF.